This T cell receptor (beta chain) was profiled in a study of T cell changes during pregnancy in multiple sclerosis. TCRdb keeps only in-frame clones here, not all; method: immunoSEQ multiplex PCR. The table records about 23,000 clones, more than 85% of them present only once. The germline V gene has CDR1 SGHTA and CDR2 FQGNSA. Trimming took off 1 base at V and 0 bases at J, with 16 bases between the two ends. The CDR3 has 18 amino acids. The material sequenced was CD8+ T cells from peripheral blood mononuclear cells, taken after pregnancy. This chain joins TRBV7-2 and TRBJ2-1, with D possibly TRBD2 on 5 matching bases. The receptor comes from a female donor with multiple sclerosis, enrolled in a pregnancy study. CDR3 nucleotides: TGTGCCAGCAGCTTAGTCTTGAGCGGTTTTAGCTCCTACAATGAGCAGTTCTTC. It codes for CASSLVLSGFSSYNEQFF.